This section outlines one T cell receptor beta chain sequence together with its context. What it binds is not known. The germline V gene has CDR1 MNHEY and CDR2 SVGAGI. Trimming cost V 6 bases and J 5 bases; bases outside gene matches: 7. CDR3 length: 15 residues. The sample is drawn from a study of cytomegalovirus exposure and HLA in healthy donors. Overall study findings and caveats: TCR beta sequences reportedly predicted the HLA-A and HLA-B alleles of most subjects accurately. For cytomegalovirus status, the classifier reportedly gave diagnoses with high specificity and sensitivity. Available immune exposure information was restricted to CMV serostatus only. A reported reduction in N-insertions relative to the approximately 640-donor mean was seen in an Asian-associated ancestry cluster in a later analysis.

The PCR was carried out with 60 Vbeta primers and 13 Jbeta primers. Sequencing used immunoSEQ multiplex PCR; TCRdb keeps in-frame clones, though not all of them. The sample shows about 150,000 clones, 65% to 70% of them seen only once. This clonotype was obtained from a young man in good health and CMV-seropositive. Source material: PBMCs. The V gene is TRBV6-5, the J gene TRBJ2-1; TRBD1 matches at 10 bases. This CDR3 is CASRRTGGLHNEQFF. CDR3 nucleotides: TGTGCCAGCAGAAGGACAGGGGGTTTGCACAATGAGCAGTTCTTC.